The TCR beta chain described here comes from a study of T-cell memory formation after mild COVID-19. Worth noting for this clonotype: The antigen remains unidentified.

The study's findings and limits: Cross-reactive memory apparently joined, as some responding clones appeared in pre-infection memory.

Germline lookup yields CDR1 LGHNA and CDR2 YNFKEQ. CDR3 length equals 13 residues. Trimming took 1 base from V and 7 from J; bases not matched to a gene: 3. Via MiXCR, TCRdb re-called the 5' RACE reads, giving one row per CDR3 protein. The sample records under 300,000 distinct CDR3 sequences, 15% to 20% being singletons. Sequenced sample: PBMCs or a T cell subset sorted from them (not recorded which). The TCR sequence derives from a man younger than 35 who had mild COVID-19 (a few samples of this study predate the infection). Cell type and time point are not known. The V call is TRBV4-2, the J call TRBJ1-2; 7 bases fit TRBD1. CDR3 nucleotide sequence: TGTGCCAGCAGCCAAGGAACAGGGGCTGGCTACACCTTC. It codes for CASSQGTGAGYTF.